This TCR beta chain derives from a study of blood T cells in healthy people across ages. Alongside a J-beta primer mix, a sample-barcoded 5' primer served in a second PCR lasting 7 to 11 cycles. Every cDNA molecule bore a tag from a template-switch adaptor containing 12 random nucleotides. Researchers report that each sample yielded at least 2.5 million CDR3-containing paired-end reads. TCRdb redid the calling of the 5' RACE reads with MiXCR, one entry per CDR3 protein. The sample holds 600,000 to 850,000 distinct CDR3 sequences, roughly 41% seen once. The V gene end was trimmed by 3 bases and the J gene end by 1 base; junction bases not matched to a gene: 4. Germline-derived CDR1 and CDR2 are KGHDR and SFDVKD. This CDR3 contains 16 residues. Approximately 10 milliliters was the volume of peripheral blood drawn from each donor. Isolating PBMCs gave at least 6.5 million of these cells per sample.

Sequences were obtained from blood. This receptor was obtained from a woman in her fifties or sixties in good health. This chain connects TRBV24-1 to TRBJ1-1, with 10 bases aligning to TRBD1. This chain's CDR3 is CATSDRTGGGNTEAFF. Written as DNA, the CDR3 is TGTGCCACCAGTGATCGGACAGGGGGAGGGAACACTGAAGCTTTCTTT.